This T cell receptor (beta chain) emerged from a study of blood T cells in healthy people across ages. For the second PCR, which ran for roughly 7 to 11 cycles, a sample-barcoded 5' primer and a J-beta primer mix were used. TCRdb passed the 5' RACE reads through MiXCR, listing each CDR3 protein once. The sample comprises about 570,000 distinct CDR3 sequences, about 26% of which are singletons, and under 20% rests with the top ten. Extracted total RNA amounted to at least 5.5 micrograms for each sample. In its sample, this clonotype was seen a few times. The CDR3 totals 16 residues. After removal of 0 bases from V and 2 bases from J, the junction contained 4 bases not matched to a gene. Germline-derived CDR1 and CDR2 are SGDLS and YYNGEE.

The specimen sequenced was blood. The receptor's source is a woman between 65 and 79 years old in good health. J is TRBJ2-2 and V is TRBV9, with 7 bases fitting TRBD1. The CDR3 loop reads CASSVEGTVNTGELFF. CDR3 bases: TGTGCCAGCAGCGTAGAGGGGACAGTAAACACCGGGGAGCTGTTTTTT.